Listed here is a single T cell receptor (beta chain). The data are from a study of shared clonotypes between healthy human individuals. Trimming took off 3 bases at V and 1 base at J, with 15 bases between the two ends. The CDR3 contains 16 residues. Germline values: CDR1 MNHNS, CDR2 SASEGT. It was at deep level that the assay was run. Produced via immunoSEQ multiplex PCR; TCRdb's table is partial and in-frame only. The sample shows a few million clones, about 92% of them seen only once. This clonotype originated in a man younger than 35 in good health. The specimen was naive CD4+ T cells sorted from blood. The subset here: CD45RA+ positively selected. J is TRBJ1-1 and V is TRBV6-1; tentative D call: TRBD1 (6 bases). CDR3 amino acids: CASSDGAGATNTEAFF. In DNA form, the CDR3 reads TGTGCCAGCAGTGATGGTGCGGGGGCCACGAACACTGAAGCTTTCTTT.